These 20 T cell receptor beta chains originate from one sample sequenced in a study of blood T cells in healthy people across ages (dated by TCRdb to about 2015). Libraries came from 5' RACE. Data came from an Illumina HiSeq 2500. A second 7 to 11 cycle PCR used a sample-barcoded 5' primer and a J-beta primer mix. The raw public reads went through TCRdb reprocessing: fastp at Q25, MiXCR clone calling, in-frame beta chains kept. Here each entry gathers all rows of one CDR3 protein and keeps the most common genes and DNA. Across this sample there are some 750,000 distinct CDR3 sequences, with 22% seen only once. The ten largest clones add up to about 22% of the sample. Sequencing used blood. These TCRs come from a man between 65 and 85 years old in good health.

The V and J genes are TRBV5-5 and TRBJ1-2; 7 bases align to TRBD1. Germline V gene lookup returns CDR1 SGHKS and CDR2 YYEKEE (reference sequence). There are 14 residues in the CDR3. With 2 bases clipped from V and 8 bases from J, the junction kept 9 bases outside the gene matches. The CDR3: CASSLGRQGQGYTF. The CDR3 coding sequence is TGTGCCAGCAGCTTAGGTCGCCAGGGACAGGGCTACACCTTC.

This clonotype was recorded many times. The rearrangement joins TRBV3-1 to TRBJ2-3, with 7 bases aligning to TRBD1. J was trimmed by 5 bases and V by 0 bases; bases with no gene match: 14. CDR1 and CDR2 from the germline V gene are LGHDT and YNNKEL (reference sequence). CDR3 length: 18 residues. In DNA form, the CDR3 reads TGTGCCAGCAGCCAAGATCACGGGACAGCTCTGTCAAGAGATACGCAGTATTTT. This gives the protein CASSQDHGTALSRDTQYF.

The chain employs TRBV20-1 and TRBJ2-3; the match to TRBD2 covers 7 bases. This CDR3 is built from 13 residues. From germline, CDR1 is DFQATT and CDR2 SNEGSKA (reference sequence). After removal of 5 bases from V and 4 bases from J, the junction contained 6 bases not matched to a gene. CDR3 nucleotide sequence: TGCAGTGCTCTAGCGGCATCGGCAGATACGCAGTATTTT. Translating gives CSALAASADTQYF.

This clonotype was recorded a few times. J is TRBJ2-7 and V is TRBV12-3 or TRBV12-4; the D call may be TRBD1 or TRBD2 (5 bases each). Trimming stripped 5 bases from V and 3 bases from J, with 17 bases between. CDR3 length equals 15 residues. CDR3 coding DNA: TGTGCCAGCAGTCGTGGGGGTGCCCTGAACTACGAGCAGTACGTC. Residues: CASSRGGALNYEQYV.

This clonotype was counted a few times. The chain carries TRBV13 and TRBJ2-3; D is unresolved. Trimming left V 1 base short and J 4 bases short, with 6 bases between. The CDR3 consists of 13 residues. Germline CDR1 PRHDT, CDR2 FYEKMQ (reference sequence). The CDR3 protein is CASSLVSADTQYF. The CDR3 nucleotides read TGTGCCAGCAGCTTAGTCAGCGCAGATACGCAGTATTTT.

The chain has TRBV7-2 and TRBJ1-2, with D unclear. CDR1 is SGHTA and CDR2 is FQGNSA in the germline V gene. Trimming stripped 5 bases from V and 1 base from J, with 14 bases between. The CDR3 loop spans 15 amino acids. CDR3 bases: TGTGCCAGCAGCCCCGGGCGCGTCCTTAACTATGGCTACACCTTC. Translating it yields CASSPGRVLNYGYTF.

The rearrangement uses TRBV12-3 or TRBV12-4 and TRBJ1-1; no definite D call. CDR3 length: 13 residues. V was pared by 5 bases and J by 8 bases, with 15 bases between. The CDR3 DNA follows: TGTGCCAGCAGTATGCGGAGGTCGAGCGAAGCTTTCTTT. This codes for CASSMRRSSEAFF.

The gene calls are TRBV3-1 and TRBJ2-1; no clear D. The germline V and J ends were trimmed by 6 bases and 4 bases, with 13 bases remaining between them. Germline V gene data show CDR1 as LGHDT and CDR2 as YNNKEL (reference sequence). CDR3 size: 14 residues. CDR3 protein: CASSPPPAYNEQFF. The CDR3 DNA is TGTGCCAGCAGTCCCCCGCCGGCATACAATGAGCAGTTCTTC.

This clonotype showed up just a few times. Since the CDR3 does not end with the conserved phenylalanine or tryptophan, this likely comes from a read error. This sequence joins TRBV24-1 and TRBJ2-3; 8 nucleotides align to TRBD2. The CDR3 is made up of 16 amino acids. V was pared by 5 bases and J by 1 base, with 7 bases of the junction left unmatched. Germline V gene lookup returns CDR1 KGHDR and CDR2 SFDVKD. The CDR3 reads CATSGSSGSGTDTQYL. The CDR3 nucleotides are TGTGCCACCAGTGGGAGCAGCGGGAGTGGCACAGATACGCAGTATCTT.

This sequence joins TRBV29-1 and TRBJ1-3; D may be TRBD1 (5 bases). This CDR3 region has 14 residues. Germline CDR1 and CDR2: SQVTM and ANQGSEA. The V gene lost 4 bases and the J gene lost 2 bases, with 12 bases spanning the gap. CDR3 residues: CSVAGRDAGNTIYF. The CDR3 DNA follows: TGCAGCGTTGCGGGCAGGGATGCTGGAAACACCATATATTTT.

The table lists this clonotype with a count of one. At one of its ends the junction is not consistent with the germline gene, which may arise from a read error. The gene calls are TRBV11-2 and TRBJ1-1, with D possibly matching TRBD1 (5 bases). The CDR3 covers 16 residues. Per germline, CDR1 SGHAT and CDR2 FQNNGV. The CDR3 DNA sequence: TGTGCCCGCAGCTTAGCGGGCGCGGGGCCGAACACTGAAGCTTTCTTT. Residues: CARSLAGAGPNTEAFF.

J is TRBJ1-6 and V is TRBV7-2; D is unresolved. Trimming took 1 base from V and 16 from J, leaving 17 bases between them. The V gene's germline CDR1 is SGHTA and CDR2 FQGNSA. There are 14 residues in the CDR3. The CDR3 reads CASSLEVSAGLLHF. The CDR3 region has the DNA TGTGCCAGCAGCTTAGAGGTCTCGGCAGGTCTGCTCCACTTT.

The table lists this clonotype with a few counts. CDR3 sequence: CSVRGTGVGYTF. The CDR3 DNA reads TGCAGCGTTCGCGGGACAGGGGTTGGCTACACCTTC. The chain carries TRBV29-1 and TRBJ1-2; 10 nucleotides align to TRBD1. The CDR3 has 12 amino acids. V trimming: 5 bases; J trimming: 7 bases; junction bases outside the gene matches: 4. The germline V gene has CDR1 SQVTM and CDR2 ANQGSEA.

The sample holds a few counts of this clonotype. The V call is TRBV2, the J call TRBJ1-5; maybe TRBD1 (6 bases). CDR1 SNHLY and CDR2 FYNNEI come from the germline V gene. Trimming stripped 5 bases from V and 4 bases from J, with 18 bases between. The CDR3 length is 16 residues. CDR3 DNA sequence: TGTGCCAGCAGTTTACAGACAGGTCTGTCTAATCAGCCCCAGCATTTT. Translating gives CASSLQTGLSNQPQHF.

The chain recombines TRBV11-3 with TRBJ1-5, with a weak D call TRBD1 (6 bases). The CDR3 loop spans 13 amino acids. Germline CDR1 SGHNT, CDR2 YENEEA. Between the trimmed V and J ends, which lost 8 bases and 3 bases, there was a span of 11 bases. Written as DNA, the CDR3 is TGTGCCAGCGCGGACAGAAACAATCAGCCCCAGCATTTT. Protein product: CASADRNNQPQHF.

This chain links TRBV12-3 or TRBV12-4 with TRBJ1-2, with D perhaps TRBD1 (5 bases). This CDR3 contains 14 residues. Trimming cost V 5 bases and J 5 bases, with 15 bases left between them. The CDR3 is CASSASGTAYGYTF. The CDR3 nucleotides read TGTGCCAGCAGTGCCTCCGGGACGGCATATGGCTACACCTTC.

This sequence joins TRBV12-3 or TRBV12-4 and TRBJ1-2, with a possible D match to TRBD1 (5 bases). The CDR3 is 14 amino acids. The V and J ends lost 8 bases and 4 bases respectively, with 17 bases between them. CDR3 DNA: TGTGCCAGCGCAGTTGGGGGGTGGGCCTATGGCTACACCTTC. As protein: CASAVGGWAYGYTF.

This clonotype has just a few counts. One end of the junction varies from germline; a read error may be responsible. V and J are TRBV6-6 and TRBJ1-5; 8 nucleotides line up with TRBD1. The V gene's germline CDR1 is MNHNY and CDR2 SVGAGI (reference sequence). The CDR3 contains 15 residues. CDR3 DNA: TGTGCCAGCAATGTACAGGGGGGCGGCAATCAGCCCCGGCATTTT. It translates to CASNVQGGGNQPRHF.

The V and J genes are TRBV18 and TRBJ1-5; D uncertain. Trimming cost V 1 base and J 3 bases, with 13 bases left between them. This CDR3 has 16 amino acids. Germline assignment: CDR1 KGHSH and CDR2 LQKENI. CDR3 bases: TGTGCCAGCTCACCACTTGCTACAGCTGACAATCAGCCCCAGCATTTT. It specifies CASSPLATADNQPQHF.

A few counts support this clonotype. The chain carries TRBV6-5 and TRBJ2-5; TRBD1 agrees at 9 bases. The J call may be in error: the DNA end matches TRBJ2-1 better. The CDR3 has 15 amino acids. Germline V gene data show CDR1 as MNHEY and CDR2 as SVGAGI. The CDR3 DNA follows: TGTGCCAGCAGCCCCGACAGGGGGATGTACAATGAGCAGTTCTTC. Translation gives CASSPDRGMYNEQFF.